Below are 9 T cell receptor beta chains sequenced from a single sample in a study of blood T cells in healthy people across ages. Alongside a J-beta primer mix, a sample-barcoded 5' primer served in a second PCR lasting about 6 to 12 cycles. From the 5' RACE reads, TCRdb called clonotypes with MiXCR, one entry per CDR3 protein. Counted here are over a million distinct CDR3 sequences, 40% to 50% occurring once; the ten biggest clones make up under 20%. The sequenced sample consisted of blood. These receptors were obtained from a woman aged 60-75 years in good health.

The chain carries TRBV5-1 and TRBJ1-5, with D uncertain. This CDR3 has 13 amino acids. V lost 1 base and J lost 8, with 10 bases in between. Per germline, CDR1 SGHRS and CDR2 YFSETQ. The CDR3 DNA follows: TGCGCCAGCAGCTTGATAGGGAAGGAGCCCCAGCATTTT. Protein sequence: CASSLIGKEPQHF.

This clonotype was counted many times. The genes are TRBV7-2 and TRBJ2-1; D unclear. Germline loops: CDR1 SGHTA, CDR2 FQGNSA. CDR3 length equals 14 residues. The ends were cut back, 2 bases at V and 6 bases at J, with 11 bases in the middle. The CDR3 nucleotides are TGTGCCAGCAGCTTACCCCGAAGGGCCAATGAGCAGTTCTTC. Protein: CASSLPRRANEQFF.

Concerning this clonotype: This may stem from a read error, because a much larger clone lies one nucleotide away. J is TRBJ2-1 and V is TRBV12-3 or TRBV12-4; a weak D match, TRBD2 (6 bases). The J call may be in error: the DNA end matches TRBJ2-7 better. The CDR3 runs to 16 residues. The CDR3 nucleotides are TGTGCCAGCAGTTTAGAGTCGGGAGCGGGCTACAATGAGCAGTACTTC. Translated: CASSLESGAGYNEQYF.

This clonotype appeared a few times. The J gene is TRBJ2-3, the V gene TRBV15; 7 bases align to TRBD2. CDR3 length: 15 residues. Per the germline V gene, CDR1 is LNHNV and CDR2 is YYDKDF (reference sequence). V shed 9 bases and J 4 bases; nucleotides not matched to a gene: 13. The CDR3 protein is CATTTLAGQSDTQYF. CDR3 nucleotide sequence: TGTGCCACGACAACCTTAGCGGGCCAGTCAGATACGCAGTATTTT.

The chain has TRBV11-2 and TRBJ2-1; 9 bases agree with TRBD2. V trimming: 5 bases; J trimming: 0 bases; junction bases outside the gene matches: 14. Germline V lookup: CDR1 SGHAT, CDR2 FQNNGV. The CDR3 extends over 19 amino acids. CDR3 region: CASSPQTSGYPSSYNEQFF. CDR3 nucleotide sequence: TGTGCCAGCAGCCCTCAGACTAGCGGCTATCCCAGCTCCTACAATGAGCAGTTCTTC.

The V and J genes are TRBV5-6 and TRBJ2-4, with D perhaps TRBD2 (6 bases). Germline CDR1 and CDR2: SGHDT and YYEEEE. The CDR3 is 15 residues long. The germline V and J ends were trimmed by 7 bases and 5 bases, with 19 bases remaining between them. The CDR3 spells CASWRRGGKENIQYF. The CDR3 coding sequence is TGTGCCAGCTGGAGGAGAGGCGGGAAAGAAAACATTCAGTACTTC.

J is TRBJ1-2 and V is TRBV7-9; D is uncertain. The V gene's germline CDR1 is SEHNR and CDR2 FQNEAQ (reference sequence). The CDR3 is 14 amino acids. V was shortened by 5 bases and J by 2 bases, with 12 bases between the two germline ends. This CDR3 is CASSGPGVNYGYTF. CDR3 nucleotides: TGTGCCAGCAGCGGCCCGGGCGTGAACTATGGCTACACCTTC.

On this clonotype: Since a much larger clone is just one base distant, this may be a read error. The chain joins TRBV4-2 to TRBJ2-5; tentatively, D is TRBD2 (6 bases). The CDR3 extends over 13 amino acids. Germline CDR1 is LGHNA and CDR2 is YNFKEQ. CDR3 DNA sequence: TGTGCCGGCAGCCAAGGAGGGGCTGAGACCCAGTACTTC. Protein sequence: CAGSQGGAETQYF.

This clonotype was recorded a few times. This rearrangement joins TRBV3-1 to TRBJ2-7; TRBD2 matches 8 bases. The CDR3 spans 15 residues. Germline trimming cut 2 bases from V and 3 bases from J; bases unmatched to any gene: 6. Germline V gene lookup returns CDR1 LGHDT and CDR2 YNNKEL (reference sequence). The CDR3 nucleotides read TGTGCCAGCAGCCAACAGACTAGCGCCTTCTACGAGCAGTACTTC. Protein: CASSQQTSAFYEQYF.